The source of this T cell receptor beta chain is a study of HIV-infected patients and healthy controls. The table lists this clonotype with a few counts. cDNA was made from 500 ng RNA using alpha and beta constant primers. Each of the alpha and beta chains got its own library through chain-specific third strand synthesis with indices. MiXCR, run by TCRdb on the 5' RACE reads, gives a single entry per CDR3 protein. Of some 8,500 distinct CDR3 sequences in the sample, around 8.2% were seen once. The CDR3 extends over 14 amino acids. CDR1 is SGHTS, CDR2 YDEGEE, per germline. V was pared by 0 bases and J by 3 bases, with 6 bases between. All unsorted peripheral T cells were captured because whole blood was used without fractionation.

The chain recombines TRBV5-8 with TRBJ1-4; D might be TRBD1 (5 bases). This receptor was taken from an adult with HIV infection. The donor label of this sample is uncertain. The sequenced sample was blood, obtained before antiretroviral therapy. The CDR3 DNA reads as TGTGCCAGCAGCTTGGGACAGCCTAATGAAAAACTGTTTTTT. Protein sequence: CASSLGQPNEKLFF.